These T cell receptor beta chains were read from a single sample in a study of beta chain features in type 1 diabetes. Using immunoSEQ multiplex PCR, the repertoire was profiled, and TCRdb retains in-frame clones only, with some absent. The top ten clones hold about 0.016% of a sample with 300,000 to 350,000 clones, roughly 12% of them seen once. Sequencing was done on a sample of naive CD4+ T cells from blood. Receptor source: a woman aged 18 to 35 with type 1 diabetes. The CDR3 runs from the conserved cysteine through the conserved F or W. A D gene is named only where the DNA matches it firmly. A clone size is listed for some rows: how often the clone was seen (once, few, many), or a class if it is expanded.

>few|TRBV11-3|TRBJ2-5|NA
CASSVQETQYF
TGTGCCAGCAGCGTACAAGAGACCCAGTACTTC
>NA|TRBV19|TRBJ2-7|NA
CASSPFTGYEQYF
TGTGCCAGTAGTCCCTTCACAGGGTACGAGCAGTACTTC
>NA|TRBV6-5|TRBJ2-2|TRBD2
CATLSGGTGELFF
TGTGCCACACTAAGCGGGGGCACCGGGGAGCTGTTTTTT
>NA|TRBV28|TRBJ2-1|TRBD2
CASRTAGRVDEQFF
TGTGCCAGCAGGACAGCGGGAAGGGTTGATGAGCAGTTCTTC
>NA|TRBV4-2|TRBJ2-5|NA
CASSQEFEYWETQYF
TGTGCCAGCAGCCAAGAGTTCGAGTATTGGGAGACCCAGTACTTC
>NA|TRBV1|TRBJ2-2|NA
CTSSQADRDFPNTGELFF
TGCACCAGCAGCCAGGCTGACCGGGACTTCCCCAACACCGGGGAGCTGTTTTTT
>NA|TRBV5-1|TRBJ1-1|TRBD1
CASSIQGKNTEAFF
TGCGCCAGCAGTATACAGGGGAAGAACACTGAAGCTTTCTTT
>few|TRBV28|TRBJ2-7|TRBD1
CASRGDRGAREQYF
TGTGCCAGCAGGGGGGACAGGGGAGCGAGAGAGCAGTACTTC
>NA|TRBV27|TRBJ2-5|TRBD1
CASSFRTGQETQYF
TGTGCCAGCAGTTTTCGGACAGGACAAGAGACCCAGTACTTC
>NA|TRBV25-1|TRBJ1-1|NA
CASSSGVNTEAFF
TGTGCCAGCAGTTCAGGGGTGAACACTGAAGCTTTCTTT
>few|TRBV9|TRBJ2-7|NA
CASSVAPVPHEQYF
TGTGCCAGCAGCGTAGCCCCCGTCCCTCACGAGCAGTACTTC
>NA|TRBV19|TRBJ1-2|NA
CASFDRATNYGYTF
TGTGCCAGTTTTGACAGAGCCACTAACTATGGCTACACCTTC
>few|TRBV28|TRBJ2-6|NA
CASSFAGPGANVLTF
TGTGCCAGCAGTTTTGCGGGCCCTGGGGCCAACGTCCTGACTTTC
>NA|TRBV10-1|TRBJ2-1|TRBD2
CASSDGLAGAEQFF
TGCGCCAGCAGTGATGGACTAGCGGGAGCTGAGCAGTTCTTC
>few|TRBV10-3|TRBJ2-1|TRBD2
CAITASGSHNEQFF
TGTGCCATCACGGCTAGCGGGAGCCACAATGAGCAGTTCTTC
>NA|TRBV19|TRBJ2-5|NA
CASSPRYGGRETQYF
TGTGCCAGTAGTCCTCGCTATGGAGGGAGAGAGACCCAGTACTTC
>NA|TRBV6-6|TRBJ2-1|NA
CASSYQQGEQFF
TGTGCCAGCAGTTACCAGCAGGGTGAGCAGTTCTTC
>NA|TRBV6-5|TRBJ1-1|NA
CASSGQQNTEAFF
TGTGCCAGCAGCGGACAGCAGAACACTGAAGCTTTCTTT
>few|TRBV28|TRBJ1-1|NA
CASSPLGVKAFF
TGTGCCAGCAGCCCTCTGGGAGTAAAAGCTTTCTTT
>few|TRBV11-2|TRBJ2-1|NA
CASSLVSRTSGQGEQFF
TGTGCCAGCAGCTTAGTCTCCAGGACTAGCGGACAGGGGGAGCAGTTCTTC
>few|TRBV27|TRBJ1-5|TRBD1
CASSYGQGDQPQHF
TGTGCCAGCAGTTACGGGCAGGGGGATCAGCCCCAGCATTTT
>NA|TRBV18|TRBJ2-3|TRBD2
CASSLTSEDTQYF
TGTGCCAGCTCGCTCACTAGCGAGGATACGCAGTATTTT
>NA|TRBV7-2|TRBJ1-4|NA
CASSLDQGPEKLFF
TGTGCCAGCAGCTTAGACCAGGGCCCTGAAAAACTGTTTTTT
>many|TRBV29-1|TRBJ2-1|TRBD1
CSGTGGRNEQFF
TGCAGCGGTACAGGGGGGCGTAATGAGCAGTTCTTC
>few|TRBV30|TRBJ1-2|NA
CAWSVLSRVRSGYTF
TGTGCCTGGAGTGTACTGTCCAGGGTCCGAAGCGGCTACACCTTC
>NA|TRBV15|TRBJ2-1|NA
CATSRGGGDEQFF
TGTGCCACCAGCAGAGGCGGAGGGGATGAGCAGTTCTTC
>NA|TRBV28|TRBJ2-7|TRBD1
CASTNSDRWLYEQYF
TGTGCCAGCACCAATTCGGACAGGTGGCTCTACGAGCAGTACTTC
>few|TRBV15|TRBJ2-7|TRBD2
CATSRQAGGSGEQYF
TGTGCCACCAGCAGGCAAGCGGGAGGGTCGGGCGAGCAGTACTTC
>NA|TRBV9|TRBJ2-1|TRBD1
CASSFTGGSYNEQFF
TGTGCCAGCAGCTTCACAGGGGGGTCCTACAATGAGCAGTTCTTC
>NA|TRBV9|TRBJ2-3|NA
CASSGFAQSTDTQYF
TGTGCCAGCAGCGGCTTCGCTCAGAGCACAGATACGCAGTATTTT
>few|TRBV18|TRBJ2-4|NA
CASSPEGIKNIQYF
TGTGCCAGCTCACCAGAGGGAATTAAAAACATTCAGTACTTC
>NA|TRBV7-2|TRBJ2-1|NA
CASSPRTGGNEQFF
TGTGCCAGCAGCCCACGAACCGGGGGCAATGAGCAGTTCTTC
>NA|TRBV7-2|TRBJ2-5|TRBD2
CASSLEAGGAETQYF
TGTGCCAGCAGCTTAGAGGCGGGAGGGGCGGAGACCCAGTACTTC
>NA|TRBV18|TRBJ1-2|TRBD1
CASSPPWTGGGNYGYTF
TGTGCCAGCTCACCACCGTGGACAGGGGGGGGTAACTATGGCTACACCTTC
>NA|TRBV27|TRBJ2-5|NA
CASTPSGIDQETQYF
TGTGCCAGCACCCCCTCAGGGATCGACCAAGAGACCCAGTACTTC
>NA|TRBV19|TRBJ2-1|NA
CASSMLFASFHEQFF
TGTGCCAGTAGTATGCTTTTCGCTAGCTTCCATGAGCAGTTCTTC
>NA|TRBV30|TRBJ1-1|TRBD1
CAWDRAVTEAFF
TGTGCCTGGGACAGGGCGGTCACTGAAGCTTTCTTT
>NA|TRBV7-6|TRBJ2-3|TRBD2
CASGLAGLVDTQYF
TGTGCCAGCGGACTAGCGGGTCTCGTGGATACGCAGTATTTT
>few|TRBV5-1|TRBJ2-2|TRBD1
CASSLGYTGAGELFF
TGCGCCAGCAGCTTGGGATATACAGGGGCCGGGGAGCTGTTTTTT
>NA|TRBV29-1|TRBJ1-1|NA
CSVVRQGRNTEAFF
TGCAGCGTTGTCAGGCAGGGCCGGAACACTGAAGCTTTCTTT
>few|TRBV19|TRBJ2-1|NA
CASSSPGLSPNEQFF
TGTGCCAGTAGTTCCCCGGGACTTTCGCCCAATGAGCAGTTCTTC
>few|TRBV7-2|TRBJ2-5|TRBD1
CASSLYGTGFQETQYF
TGTGCCAGCAGCTTATACGGGACAGGATTCCAAGAGACCCAGTACTTC
>few|TRBV11-3|TRBJ2-2|NA
CASSLGSNTGELFF
TGTGCCAGCAGCTTGGGCAGTAACACCGGGGAGCTGTTTTTT
>NA|TRBV2|TRBJ2-3|NA
CASLRDTQYF
TGTGCCAGCCTCAGAGATACGCAGTATTTT
>few|TRBV5-1|TRBJ2-1|NA
CASNTGVLSASSYNEQFF
TGCGCCAGCAACACGGGAGTCCTAAGCGCGAGCTCCTACAATGAGCAGTTCTTC
>few|TRBV2|TRBJ2-1|TRBD1
CASSRGQGGLREQFF
TGTGCCAGCAGTCGCGGACAGGGAGGACTCCGGGAGCAGTTCTTC
>few|TRBV5-1|TRBJ2-7|NA
CASSLSQGARQYF
TGCGCCAGCAGCTTGAGCCAAGGGGCTCGGCAGTACTTC
>NA|TRBV18|TRBJ1-2|NA
CASSPQGFDYGYTF
TGTGCCAGCTCACCACAGGGGTTCGACTATGGCTACACCTTC
>NA|TRBV5-1|TRBJ2-1|TRBD1
CASSPGQGYNEQFF
TGCGCCAGCAGCCCCGGACAGGGATACAATGAGCAGTTCTTC
>NA|TRBV7-9|TRBJ2-2|NA
CASSFGGRTGELFF
TGTGCCAGCAGCTTTGGTGGGAGGACCGGGGAGCTGTTTTTT
>NA|TRBV6-1|TRBJ2-1|NA
CASSNRAEFF
TGTGCCAGCAGCAACAGGGCCGAGTTCTTC